This T cell receptor beta chain was identified in a study of T cells after posttransplantation cyclophosphamide. CDR1 and CDR2 (germline): MNHNS, SASEGT. With V trimmed by 6 bases and J by 4 bases, 9 bases remained unmatched. The CDR3 is 14 amino acids. This clone appeared many times. Its antigen is not known. Libraries were prepared by immunoSEQ multiplex PCR; TCRdb keeps only in-frame clonotypes and omits some of them. Singletons are absent from the sample, which has about 9,200 clones. Busulfan-fludarabine conditioning, marrow transplant, and cyclophosphamide on days +3 and +4 were administered. Study outcomes and limitations: Blood and skin or GI T cell repertoires showed limited TRB overlap.

The rearrangement links TRBV6-1 to TRBJ2-7; 7 nucleotides agree with TRBD1. Sequences were derived from PBMCs, sampled after allogeneic stem cell transplant with posttransplant cyclophosphamide. This receptor was taken from a female patient aged 40-49 years who received an allogeneic stem cell transplant from a related donor, was CMV-positive, and had no GVHD. Some T cells may trace back to the graft donor. The DNA of the CDR3 is TGTGCCAGCAGCCCCCCAGGGGGTTCGTACGAGCAGTACTTC. Translating it yields CASSPPGGSYEQYF.